A single sample is the source of the 5 T cell receptor beta chains below, sequenced in a study of OX40 agonist ivuxolimab in advanced cancers. Assay: immunoSEQ multiplex PCR; the TCRdb copy retains only in-frame clones and omits some. The repertoire holds 95,000 to 100,000 clones, 84% seen once, with approximately 5.5% in the top ten. The specimen was CD4+ or CD8+ T cells sorted from blood, collected in a trial of the OX40 agonist ivuxolimab. Source of these receptors: an adult with an advanced solid tumor such as melanoma, head and neck, liver or kidney cancer.

The genes are TRBV11-2 and TRBJ2-5, with D unresolved. V was clipped by 6 bases and J by 1 base, with 15 bases between them. The CDR3 is 15 residues long. Germline loops: CDR1 SGHAT, CDR2 FQNNGV. CDR3 sequence (DNA): TGTGCCAGCAGTCTTAGGGCGGACGCCCAAGAGACCCAGTACTTC. Its protein product is CASSLRADAQETQYF.

The chain couples TRBV30 to TRBJ1-6, with D possibly being TRBD1 (5 bases). From germline, CDR1 is GTSNPN and CDR2 SVGIG (reference sequence). The length of the CDR3 is 13 residues. Trimming took off 1 base at V and 4 bases at J, with 5 bases between the two ends. The CDR3 DNA sequence: TGTGCCTGGAGTGGACAGTATAATTCACCCCTCCACTTT. Protein product: CAWSGQYNSPLHF. Complete variable domain (other parts from reference TRBV30 and TRBJ1-6): SQTIHQWPATLVQPVGSPLSLECTVEGTSNPNLYWYRQAAGRGLQLLFYSVGIGQISSEVPQNLSASRPQDRQFILSSKKLLLSDSGFYLCAWSGQYNSPLHFGNGTRLTVT.

The V gene is TRBV10-3, the J gene TRBJ2-7, with 7 bases lining up with TRBD1. Germline-derived CDR1 and CDR2 are ENHRY and SYGVKD. V trimming: 2 bases; J trimming: 2 bases; junction bases outside the gene matches: 6. There are 15 residues in the CDR3. The CDR3 reads CAISEVHGQAYEQYF. The CDR3 DNA sequence: TGTGCCATCAGTGAGGTTCATGGACAGGCCTACGAGCAGTACTTC.

The J gene is TRBJ1-2, the V gene TRBV9, with a tentative D call TRBD1 (5 bases). Per the germline V gene, CDR1 is SGDLS and CDR2 is YYNGEE. Trimming took 0 bases from V and 6 from J, leaving 12 bases between them. The CDR3 runs 14 residues. The CDR3 nucleotides read TGTGCCAGCAGCGTAGGAAGGAGGGGCGATGGCTACACCTTC. As protein: CASSVGRRGDGYTF.

The V call is TRBV7-2, the J call TRBJ1-2, with D unclear. The CDR3 is 13 amino acids. Germline V gene data show CDR1 as SGHTA and CDR2 as FQGNSA. V shed 2 bases and J shed 8 bases, with 12 bases lying between them. The CDR3 spells CASSLNGRGGYTF. CDR3 coding DNA: TGTGCCAGCAGCTTAAACGGGCGTGGCGGCTACACCTTC.